These 15 T cell receptor beta chains share one sample of origin, sequenced in a study of CD8+CD57+ T cells in acquired aplastic anemia (dated by TCRdb to 2016 to 2019). TCRdb shows the sequencer as Illumina HiSeq 2000. Genomic DNA was used as template for profiling of TCR beta VDJ combinations and CDR3 sequences. TCRdb reprocessed the public reads (quality trimming at Q25 with fastp, clone calling with MiXCR) and kept in-frame beta chains. CDR3 protein duplicates are merged, each entry listing the most common genes and DNA. The sample table shows about 40,000 distinct CDR3 sequences, and roughly 63% are seen once. The biggest ten clones account for 59% of the sample. Flow cytometry had shown CD8+CD57+ cell expansion in the patients selected for sequencing. Sample: sorted CD4+, CD8+, or CD8+CD57+ T cells (not recorded which) from PBMCs. The receptor source for this set is a human donor with aplastic anemia.

This clonotype has a handful of counts. The chain uses TRBV5-5 and TRBJ2-6, with TRBD1 as a possible D gene (5 bases). Trimming took 2 bases from V and 0 from J, leaving 18 bases between them. Germline V gene data show CDR1 as SGHKS and CDR2 as YYEKEE (reference sequence). The CDR3 contains 19 residues. In nucleotides, the CDR3 is TGTGCCAGCAGCTTCGGCCGTGGGGCGATCTACTCTGGGGCCAACGTCCTGACTTTC. Amino acid sequence: CASSFGRGAIYSGANVLTF. Using reference TRBV5-5 and TRBJ2-6 for the parts outside the CDR3, the full variable domain is DAGVTQSPTHLIKTRGQQVTLRCSPISGHKSVSWYQQVLGQGPQFIFQYYEKEERGRGNFPDRFSARQFPNYSSELNVNALLLGDSALYLCASSFGRGAIYSGANVLTFGAGSRLTVL.

This chain connects TRBV10-3 to TRBJ1-1; TRBD1 aligns across 8 bases. With 6 bases clipped from V and 1 base from J, the junction kept 4 bases outside the gene matches. The CDR3 loop spans 14 amino acids. The germline gives CDR1 ENHRY, CDR2 SYGVKD. As DNA, the CDR3 is TGTGCCATCAGAACAGGGGGGAGGAACACTGAAGCTTTCTTT. It specifies CAIRTGGRNTEAFF.

In this sample, this clonotype turned up a few times. The chain employs TRBV19 and TRBJ2-7; 13 nucleotides agree with TRBD2. CDR3 length equals 15 residues. In germline, CDR1 is LNHDA, CDR2 SQIVND (reference sequence). The ends lost 4 bases at V and 1 base at J; junction bases unmatched: 1. CDR3 in DNA: TGTGCCAGTAGTAGGGGACTAGCGGGGTCCTACGAGCAGTACTTC. It encodes CASSRGLAGSYEQYF.

The genes are TRBV6-1 and TRBJ2-2; 14 bases map to TRBD2. CDR1 and CDR2 from the germline V gene are MNHNS and SASEGT. Trimming took 3 bases from V and 1 from J; bases not matched to a gene: 4. The CDR3 is made up of 18 amino acids. The CDR3 DNA follows: TGTGCCAGCAGTGAGGGGACTAGCGGGGGTGAGAACACCGGGGAGCTGTTTTTT. It is translated as CASSEGTSGGENTGELFF.

As to this clonotype: With a much larger clone just one base away, this may be a read error. The J gene is TRBJ2-7, the V gene TRBV10-3; 7 bases map to TRBD2. The germline CDR1 and CDR2 sequences are ENHRY and SYGVKD. The CDR3 runs to 15 residues. The junction had 9 bases not matched to a gene; V was cut back by 5 bases and J by 2 bases. The CDR3 loop reads CAISLSGAGTYEQYF. CDR3 bases: TGTGCCATCAGTTTATCGGGAGCGGGGACCTACGAGCAGTACTTC.

This clonotype was observed a few times. The CDR3 loop is CATSTPGLCSGANVLTF. As DNA, the CDR3 is TGTGCCACCAGTACCCCCGGGCTGTGCTCTGGGGCCAACGTCCTGACTTTC. This chain links TRBV24-1 with TRBJ2-6; unclear D gene. The CDR3 is 17 residues long. V was trimmed by 6 bases and J by 0 bases, leaving 14 bases between them. Germline CDR1 is KGHDR and CDR2 is SFDVKD.

This clonotype has just a few counts. The J gene is TRBJ1-2, the V gene TRBV10-3, with D maybe TRBD1 (5 bases). This CDR3 region has 15 residues. Germline CDR1 is ENHRY and CDR2 is SYGVKD. V was trimmed by 10 bases and J by 4 bases, leaving 22 bases between them. Written as DNA, the CDR3 is TGTGCCACCGAGGTCGGCGTTGGGGGGACCTATGGCTACACCTTC. It translates to CATEVGVGGTYGYTF.

In DNA form, the CDR3 reads TGTGCCAGCAGTGAGGATCTTGGAAACACCATATATTTT. Translated, it gives CASSEDLGNTIYF. The chain is built from TRBV25-1 and TRBJ1-3; the D is unclear. Germline CDR1 reads MGHDK; CDR2 reads SYGVNS. The CDR3 length is 13 residues. V was pared by 3 bases and J by 3 bases, with 6 bases between.

As concerns this clonotype: At one of its ends the junction is not consistent with the germline gene, which may arise from a read error. The chain recombines TRBV30 with TRBJ1-1; D is unresolved. CDR3 size: 8 residues. CDR1 and CDR2 from the germline V gene are GTSNPN and SVGIG (reference sequence). The CDR3 spells CAWDAGNF. CDR3 nucleotide sequence: TGTGCCTGGGATGCTGGGAATTTT.

This clonotype was detected once. Possible read error: a much larger clone is one base away. V gene TRBV6-5 combines with J gene TRBJ2-1, with D maybe TRBD2 (6 bases). This CDR3 is built from 13 residues. The germline gives CDR1 MNHEY, CDR2 SVGAGI. Between the trimmed V and J ends, which lost 2 bases and 10 bases, there was a span of 12 bases. The CDR3 sequence: CASSYGGPSEQFF. CDR3 DNA: TGTGCCAGCAGTTACGGAGGGCCGAGCGAGCAGTTCTTC.

The chain links TRBV9 to TRBJ2-7; 12 bases fit TRBD1. From germline, CDR1 is SGDLS and CDR2 YYNGEE. The CDR3 runs 15 residues. V shed 2 bases and J 1 base; nucleotides not matched to a gene: 1. CDR3 loop: CASSVGQGASYEQYF. In DNA form, the CDR3 reads TGTGCCAGCAGCGTGGGACAGGGGGCGTCCTACGAGCAGTACTTC.

This clonotype is termed large. This chain connects TRBV7-8 to TRBJ1-1; D unclear. Germline V gene data show CDR1 as SGHVS and CDR2 as FQNEAQ. The CDR3 is made up of 13 amino acids. The V end lost 2 bases, the J end lost 2 bases, and 6 bases lay between the germline ends. The CDR3 DNA reads as TGTGCCAGCAGCTTAAGCGGAAACACTGAAGCTTTCTTT. The encoded protein is CASSLSGNTEAFF.

This sequence joins TRBV2 and TRBJ1-1, with 8 bases identical to TRBD1. Per the germline V gene, CDR1 is SNHLY and CDR2 is FYNNEI. The CDR3 sequence is 15 residues long. V lost 1 base, J lost 5 bases, and 6 bases stayed unmatched. CDR3: CASSEGTGRGTEAFF. The CDR3 DNA reads TGTGCCAGCAGTGAAGGGACAGGGAGGGGGACTGAAGCTTTCTTT.

This clonotype came up many times. The chain has TRBV3-1 and TRBJ2-1; D unclear. Germline V gene data show CDR1 as LGHDT and CDR2 as YNNKEL (reference sequence). The CDR3 contains 14 residues. V lost 2 bases and J 2 bases, leaving 7 bases between the germline ends. In nucleotides, the CDR3 is TGTGCCAGCAGCCAACTAGATACCTACAATGAGCAGTTCTTC. Protein product: CASSQLDTYNEQFF.

The V and J genes are TRBV15 and TRBJ2-7; 7 bases are a match to TRBD1. The length of the CDR3 is 12 residues. V dropped 5 bases and J dropped 7; count of bases not matched to a gene: 5. Looked up from germline, CDR1 is LNHNV and CDR2 is YYDKDF (reference sequence). The chain's CDR3 is CATSLTGDEQYF. The CDR3 coding sequence is TGTGCCACCAGCTTAACAGGGGATGAGCAGTACTTC.